The T cell receptor beta chain under discussion was sequenced for a study of T cell responses to AZD1222 COVID-19 vaccine. Study findings and constraints: The donor group comprised mostly white British people and more females; the analysis possibly underestimated clonal diversity. There were vaccine-associated CD4 TCRs across spike, dominant at 160-218 and 743-854. After the peak T cell response, and only then, were repertoires sampled.

Second-dose intervals of approximately 4 or approximately 12 weeks were pooled. V shed 0 bases, J shed 2 bases, and the junction held 4 bases outside the gene matches. The germline V gene encodes CDR1 LNHNV and CDR2 YYDKDF (reference sequence). The CDR3 extends over 17 amino acids. Regarding this clone: Its antigen is still unknown.

Repertoires were generated with immunoSEQ multiplex PCR, while TCRdb's copy carries only in-frame clones and drops some. Here the sample spans approximately 140,000 clones, approximately 87% being singletons. This TCR was sampled from an adult who received the AZD1222 COVID-19 vaccine. This rearrangement joins TRBV15 to TRBJ1-5; TRBD1 agrees at 10 bases. The specimen was peripheral blood, collected 28 days after the second AZD1222 dose. This CDR3 reads CATSREVGQGGNQPQHF. CDR3 DNA: TGTGCCACCAGCAGAGAGGTCGGACAGGGGGGCAATCAGCCCCAGCATTTT. The entire variable domain, with the rest obtained from reference TRBV15 and TRBJ1-5, is as follows: DAMVIQNPRYQVTQFGKPVTLSCSQTLNHNVMYWYQQKSSQAPKLLFHYYDKDFNNEADTPDNFQSRRPNTSFCFLDIRSPGLGDTAMYLCATSREVGQGGNQPQHFGDGTRLSIL.